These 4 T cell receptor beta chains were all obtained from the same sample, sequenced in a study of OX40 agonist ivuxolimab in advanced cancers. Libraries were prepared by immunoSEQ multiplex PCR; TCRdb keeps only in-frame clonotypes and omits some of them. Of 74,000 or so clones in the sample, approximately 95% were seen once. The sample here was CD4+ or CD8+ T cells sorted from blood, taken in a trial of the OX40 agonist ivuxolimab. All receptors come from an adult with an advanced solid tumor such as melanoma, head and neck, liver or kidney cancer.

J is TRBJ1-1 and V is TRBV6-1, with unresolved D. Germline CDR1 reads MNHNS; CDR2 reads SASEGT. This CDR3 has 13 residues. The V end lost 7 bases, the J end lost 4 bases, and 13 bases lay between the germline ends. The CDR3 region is CASKRAGSTEAFF. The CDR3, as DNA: TGTGCCAGCAAGAGGGCTGGTTCCACTGAAGCTTTCTTT.

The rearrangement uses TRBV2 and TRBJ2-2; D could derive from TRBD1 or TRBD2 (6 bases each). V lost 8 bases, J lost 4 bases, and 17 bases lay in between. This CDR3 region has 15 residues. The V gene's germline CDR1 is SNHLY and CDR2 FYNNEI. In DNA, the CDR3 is TGTGCCAGCTTTCGGGGGCATTCGGGCACCGGGGAGCTGTTTTTT. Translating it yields CASFRGHSGTGELFF.

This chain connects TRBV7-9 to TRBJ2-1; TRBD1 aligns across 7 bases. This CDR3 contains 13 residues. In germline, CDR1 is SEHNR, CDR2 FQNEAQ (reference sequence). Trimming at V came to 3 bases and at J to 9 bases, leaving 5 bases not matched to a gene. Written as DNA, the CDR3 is TGTGCCAGCAGCTTTGTCGACAGGGCTGAGCAGTTCTTC. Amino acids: CASSFVDRAEQFF.

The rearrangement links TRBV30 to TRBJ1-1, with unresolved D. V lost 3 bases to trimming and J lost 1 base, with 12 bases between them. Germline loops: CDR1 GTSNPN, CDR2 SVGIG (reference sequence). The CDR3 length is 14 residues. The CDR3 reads CAWRKPSGNTEAFF. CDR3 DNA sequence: TGTGCCTGGAGAAAACCCTCGGGGAACACTGAAGCTTTCTTT.